This T cell receptor (beta chain) was retrieved from a study of blood T cell repertoires in COVID-19. About the study: Specimens from acute and convalescent COVID-19 originated in the United States, Italy and Spain. From T cells, B-cell-depleted T cells, or PBMCs came the material, which was cDNA or gDNA.

After removal of 0 bases from V and 3 bases from J, the junction contained 5 bases not matched to a gene. The CDR3 spans 16 residues. Germline lookup yields CDR1 SGHAT and CDR2 FQDESV (reference sequence). The data were produced by immunoSEQ multiplex PCR, yet TCRdb's version contains in-frame clones alone and is incomplete. The sample lists over 250,000 clones, 90% seen once, with roughly 1.1% in the top ten. The V call is TRBV11-1, the J call TRBJ1-1; 9 positions match TRBD1. The sequencing sample was made of PBMCs or T cells enriched from blood (not recorded which). The source of this sequence is a woman in her twenties or thirties who had recovered from COVID-19. CDR3 DNA sequence: TGTGCCAGCAGCTTAGCCTCTTGGGACAGGGACACTGAAGCTTTCTTT. Its protein is CASSLASWDRDTEAFF.